This T cell receptor beta chain was captured in a study of response to subunit inactivated influenza vaccine. Whole-study findings and limits: New T cells are recruited in small numbers by each seasonal influenza vaccination, according to the authors' suggestion.

TCRdb reprocessed the RT-PCR reads with MiXCR, giving one entry per CDR3 protein. The table includes approximately 700,000 distinct CDR3 sequences, over 11% detected once. With 3 bases removed from V and 2 bases from J, the gap between germline ends came to 10 bases. CDR3 length: 14 amino acids. CDR1 is MGHDK, CDR2 SYGVNS, per germline. This clonotype was observed a few times. Its antigen is not identified. V gene TRBV25-1 combines with J gene TRBJ2-5; possibly TRBD2 for D (6 bases). The sequence was collected from a man aged 50-59 years who received an inactivated influenza vaccine. The specimen comprised PBMCs from blood, sampled 14 to 15 days before vaccination. CDR3: CASSDIGLQETQYF. CDR3 DNA: TGTGCCAGCAGTGATATAGGACTACAAGAGACCCAGTACTTC.